This TCR beta chain was documented in a study of blood T cells in healthy people across ages. This clonotype was seen at least ten times. A J-beta primer mix and a sample-barcoded 5' primer were used in a second PCR of about 7 to 12 cycles. TCRdb re-called the 5' RACE reads through MiXCR, storing one row per CDR3 protein. This sample has fewer than 800,000 distinct CDR3 sequences, with 21% found just once. The V segment lost 0 bases and the J segment 15 bases; nucleotides outside the gene matches: 4. Looked up from germline, CDR1 is LGHDT and CDR2 is YNNKEL (reference sequence). The CDR3 is 12 amino acids.

The chain has TRBV3-1 and TRBJ1-4, with 7 bases matching TRBD1. Sequenced: blood. This clonotype was sampled from a man aged 65-85 years in good health. The CDR3 sequence: CASSQDRQGVFF. The DNA for the CDR3 is TGTGCCAGCAGCCAAGACCGACAGGGCGTGTTTTTT.